These 22 T cell receptor beta chains originate from one sample sequenced in a study of shared clonotypes between healthy human individuals. Profiled with immunoSEQ multiplex PCR; TCRdb holds only in-frame clones, not every one. The repertoire has 450,000 to 500,000 clones, approximately 80% of them found once; the top ten carry more than 10%. Sequenced input: PBMCs. These receptor sequences come from a woman in her thirties or forties in good health. Some clones in this sample may be carry-over from other donors' samples.

This sequence joins TRBV7-3 and TRBJ2-7; 7 bases are shared with TRBD2. The length of the CDR3 is 15 residues. From germline, CDR1 is SGHTA and CDR2 FQGTGA. V was pared by 2 bases and J by 2 bases, with 6 bases of the junction left unmatched. CDR3 nucleotide sequence: TGTGCCAGCAGCTTAGGGGCTAGCGGAGCCTACGAGCAGTACTTC. It codes for CASSLGASGAYEQYF.

On this clone itself: Relative to the germline gene, one junction end is altered; a read error may explain this. The genes are TRBV7-7 and TRBJ2-1; D might be TRBD1 (6 bases). Germline-derived CDR1 and CDR2 are SSHAT and FNYEAQ (reference sequence). This CDR3 contains 13 residues. The CDR3, as DNA: TGTGCTAGCAGCTTAGGATCGACAGGTGAGCAGTTCTTC. It encodes CASSLGSTGEQFF.

The chain has TRBV28 and TRBJ2-7; 7 nucleotides match TRBD1. The junction had 7 bases not matched to a gene; V was cut back by 3 bases and J by 2 bases. Germline values: CDR1 MDHEN, CDR2 SYDVKM. The CDR3 totals 15 residues. The CDR3 nucleotides read TGTGCCAGCAGTTTGGAGGTGACAGGGCCCTACGAGCAGTACTTC. Translated, it gives CASSLEVTGPYEQYF.

The V gene is TRBV7-9, the J gene TRBJ2-1; D is unresolved. The germline CDR1 and CDR2 sequences are SEHNR and FQNEAQ (reference sequence). V shed 3 bases and J shed 6 bases, with 12 bases lying between them. There are 14 residues in the CDR3. CDR3 region: CASSLMRRSNEQFF. CDR3 in DNA: TGTGCCAGCAGCTTGATGAGACGAAGCAATGAGCAGTTCTTC.

V is TRBV7-6 and J is TRBJ2-7, with 11 nucleotides matching TRBD2. Per the germline V gene, CDR1 is SGHVS and CDR2 is FNYEAQ. Trimming at V came to 1 base and at J to 3 bases, leaving 5 bases not matched to a gene. CDR3 length: 16 amino acids. CDR3: CASSLGGGTSGYEQYF. CDR3 DNA sequence: TGTGCCAGCAGCTTAGGGGGAGGGACTAGCGGCTACGAGCAGTACTTC.

This clone came up many times. The genes are TRBV30 and TRBJ2-2; D assignment may be TRBD1 or TRBD2 (5 bases each). Germline V lookup: CDR1 GTSNPN, CDR2 SVGIG (reference sequence). This CDR3 contains 14 residues. V dropped 5 bases and J dropped 6 bases, with 16 bases sitting between them. The CDR3 nucleotides are TGTGCCTGGGCCGGGACCGCCTTCTCCGGGGAGCTGTTTTTT. It specifies CAWAGTAFSGELFF.

In DNA form, the CDR3 reads TGTGCCAGCTCGCTTAACCGGAACACCGGGGAGCTGTTTTTT. Translated, it gives CASSLNRNTGELFF. This chain uses TRBV14 with TRBJ2-2, with D unresolved. CDR1 and CDR2 (germline): SGHDN, FVKESK. The V end lost 8 bases, the J end lost 1 base, and 11 bases lay between the germline ends. The CDR3 is 14 residues long.

The chain combines TRBV5-1 with TRBJ2-2; D is unresolved. Deletions cut 2 bases from V and 4 bases from J, with 12 bases between. The CDR3 is 15 amino acids. Germline assignment: CDR1 SGHRS and CDR2 YFSETQ. CDR3 DNA sequence: TGCGCCAGCAGCTTTGAGCAACCAACCACCGGGGAGCTGTTTTTT. The encoded protein is CASSFEQPTTGELFF. The whole variable domain, filled in from reference TRBV5-1 and TRBJ2-2, reads KAGVTQTPRYLIKTRGQQVTLSCSPISGHRSVSWYQQTPGQGLQFLFEYFSETQRNKGNFPGRFSGRQFSNSRSEMNVSTLELGDSALYLCASSFEQPTTGELFFGEGSRLTVL.

A note on this clone: A single base separates this from a much larger clone, so it may be a read error. The DNA for the CDR3 is TGTGCCAGTAGTTTGAGTTTTAGACTCACCCAACCTAGGGACTATGGCTACACCTTC. It yields the protein CASSLSFRLTQPRDYGYTF. The chain joins TRBV19 to TRBJ1-2, with D unresolved. The germline V and J ends were trimmed by 5 bases and 3 bases, with 28 bases remaining between them. CDR3 size: 19 residues. CDR1 LNHDA and CDR2 SQIVND come from the germline V gene (reference sequence).

This clone was recorded at least ten times. The chain couples TRBV9 to TRBJ2-1; 8 bases are shared with TRBD2. The V gene end was trimmed by 5 bases and the J gene end by 6 bases; junction bases not matched to a gene: 10. CDR1 and CDR2 (germline): SGDLS, YYNGEE. CDR3 length: 15 amino acids. The chain's CDR3 is CASSYRREVPNEQFF. The CDR3 DNA is TGTGCCAGCAGTTACAGGCGGGAGGTTCCCAATGAGCAGTTCTTC.

The chain links TRBV4-3 to TRBJ2-7; D might be TRBD2 (6 bases). V was cut by 1 base and J by 2 bases, with 12 bases left in between. Germline CDR1 reads LGHNA; CDR2 reads YSLEER. The length of the CDR3 is 15 residues. The CDR3 is CASSQVGGGAYEQYF. The CDR3 DNA is TGCGCCAGCAGCCAAGTGGGGGGAGGTGCCTACGAGCAGTACTTC.

The chain uses TRBV7-3 and TRBJ1-1; D is unclear. The germline gives CDR1 SGHTA, CDR2 FQGTGA. Trimming removed 2 bases at V and 0 bases at J, with 4 bases between. This CDR3 is 13 amino acids long. As DNA, the CDR3 is TGTGCCAGCAGCTTATGGATGAACACTGAAGCTTTCTTT. The encoded protein is CASSLWMNTEAFF.

This clone was detected a few times. At one of its ends the junction is not consistent with the germline gene, which may arise from a read error. V gene TRBV7-7 combines with J gene TRBJ2-1; 12 bases map to TRBD1. The CDR3 loop spans 15 amino acids. CDR1 SSHAT and CDR2 FNYEAQ come from the germline V gene (reference sequence). The CDR3 loop reads CASSKGQGALDEQFF. CDR3 nucleotides: TGTGCTAGCAGCAAGGGACAGGGGGCCCTTGATGAGCAGTTCTTC.

V gene TRBV5-1 combines with J gene TRBJ2-1, with 11 bases aligning to TRBD2. The CDR3 loop spans 16 amino acids. Germline CDR1 is SGHRS and CDR2 is YFSETQ. The trim removed 3 bases at V and 4 bases at J, leaving 6 bases unmatched. CDR3 sequence reads: CASSSGTSGQYNEQFF. The CDR3 coding sequence is TGCGCCAGCAGCTCCGGGACTAGCGGACAATACAATGAGCAGTTCTTC.

V gene TRBV11-2 combines with J gene TRBJ2-7, with 11 bases lining up with TRBD1. V shed 5 bases, J shed 7 bases, and the junction held 10 bases outside the gene matches. This CDR3 has 15 residues. Per the germline V gene, CDR1 is SGHAT and CDR2 is FQNNGV. CDR3: CASSLGGQGAREQYF. For the CDR3, the DNA is TGTGCCAGCAGCCTCGGAGGACAGGGGGCGAGGGAGCAGTACTTC.

The genes are TRBV5-8 and TRBJ2-7, with D perhaps assigned TRBD1 or TRBD2 (6 bases each). This CDR3 has 14 amino acids. Looked up from germline, CDR1 is SGHTS and CDR2 is YDEGEE. Trimming stripped 0 bases from V and 2 bases from J, with 9 bases between. This CDR3 reads CASSLGGAPYEQYF. CDR3 sequence (DNA): TGTGCCAGCAGCTTGGGGGGGGCCCCCTACGAGCAGTACTTC.

This sequence joins TRBV7-9 and TRBJ2-1; D is ambiguous. Germline-derived CDR1 and CDR2 are SEHNR and FQNEAQ (reference sequence). The V end was cut by 4 bases, the J end by 6 bases, with 4 bases between. CDR3 length equals 11 residues. The chain's CDR3 is CASSSPNEQFF. In nucleotides, the CDR3 is TGTGCCAGCAGCTCGCCCAATGAGCAGTTCTTC.

On this clone: Other DNA sequences in the same sample also yield this CDR3. The V gene is TRBV30, the J gene TRBJ2-1; D perhaps matches TRBD2 (5 bases). This CDR3 is 15 amino acids long. Trimming cost V 2 bases and J 3 bases, with 14 bases left between them. Germline V gene lookup returns CDR1 GTSNPN and CDR2 SVGIG (reference sequence). The CDR3 sequence: CAWSPLAGVYNEQFF. The CDR3 DNA sequence: TGTGCCTGGAGTCCCCTGGCGGGTGTCTACAATGAGCAGTTCTTC.

In its sample, this clone was seen a few times. This chain uses TRBV7-3 with TRBJ2-2; TRBD2 aligns across 9 bases. Trimming cost V 4 bases and J 4 bases; bases outside gene matches: 4. Looked up from germline, CDR1 is SGHTA and CDR2 is FQGTGA. The CDR3 runs to 15 residues. The CDR3 bases are TGTGCCAGCAGCTCCTATAGCGGGAGCACCGGGGAGCTGTTTTTT. It translates to CASSSYSGSTGELFF. The complete variable domain, with remaining parts taken from reference TRBV7-3 and TRBJ2-2, reads GAGVSQTPSNKVTEKGKYVELRCDPISGHTALYWYRQSLGQGPEFLIYFQGTGAADDSGLPNDRFFAVRPEGSVSTLKIQRTERGDSAVYLCASSSYSGSTGELFFGEGSRLTVL.

This rearrangement joins TRBV7-3 to TRBJ2-3; 8 bases are shared with TRBD2. The CDR3 runs 13 residues. The J segment lost 4 bases and the V segment lost 5 bases, leaving 2 bases of the junction unmatched. Germline CDR1 and CDR2: SGHTA and FQGTGA. CDR3 DNA sequence: TGTGCCAGCAGCCCCGGGGGGGCAGATACGCAGTATTTT. It translates to CASSPGGADTQYF. Variable domain in full (rest from reference TRBV7-3 and TRBJ2-3): GAGVSQTPSNKVTEKGKYVELRCDPISGHTALYWYRQSLGQGPEFLIYFQGTGAADDSGLPNDRFFAVRPEGSVSTLKIQRTERGDSAVYLCASSPGGADTQYFGPGTRLTVL.

The chain links TRBV7-2 to TRBJ2-3, with D possibly being TRBD1 or TRBD2 (6 bases each). The germline V gene has CDR1 SGHTA and CDR2 FQGNSA. The V end lost 4 bases, the J end lost 6 bases, and 11 bases lay between the germline ends. This CDR3 contains 13 residues. The CDR3 nucleotides are TGTGCCAGCAGCTGGGGGGCACGTGATACGCAGTATTTT. It specifies CASSWGARDTQYF.

V and J are TRBV7-6 and TRBJ1-3, with 9 bases matching TRBD1. The germline gives CDR1 SGHVS, CDR2 FNYEAQ. The CDR3 sequence is 16 residues long. With V trimmed by 5 bases and J by 2 bases, 7 bases remained unmatched. CDR3: CASSDQQGAAGNTIYF. The CDR3 coding sequence is TGTGCCAGCAGCGATCAACAGGGGGCCGCTGGAAACACCATATATTTT.